Presented here are 9 T cell receptor beta chains from one specimen sequenced in a study of beta chain features in type 1 diabetes. Expressed TCRB transcripts were sequenced after all isolated RNA was converted to cDNA. Here immunoSEQ multiplex PCR was the method, and the copy in TCRdb shows in-frame clones only, minus some. This table has hundreds of thousands of clones, roughly 16% appearing once. The sample comprised naive CD4+ T cells from blood. The receptors were gathered from a man between 18 and 29 years old in good health.

This clone was detected a few times. CDR3 amino acids: CASTYAGVYGYTF. CDR3 DNA: TGTGCCAGCACTTATGCAGGTGTATATGGCTACACCTTC. The J gene is TRBJ1-2, the V gene TRBV28; D gene uncertain. Trimming cost V 7 bases and J 5 bases, with 14 bases left between them. CDR1 is MDHEN and CDR2 is SYDVKM in the germline V gene. CDR3 size: 13 residues.

This clone was picked up a small number of times. The chain links TRBV7-2 to TRBJ2-3; D is undetermined. The ends were cut back, 5 bases at V and 0 bases at J, with 15 bases in the middle. The CDR3 has 16 residues. Germline assignment: CDR1 SGHTA and CDR2 FQGNSA. The CDR3, as DNA: TGTGCCAGCAGCACATTGGGCCCGCAGAGCACAGATACGCAGTATTTT. This translates into CASSTLGPQSTDTQYF.

This clone showed up just a few times. V and J are TRBV10-3 and TRBJ2-7; no clear D gene. Trimming took 2 bases from V and 1 from J, leaving 9 bases between them. The CDR3 runs to 14 residues. The V gene's germline CDR1 is ENHRY and CDR2 SYGVKD. The CDR3 DNA sequence: TGTGCCATCAGTGAGGAGCCAACTTCCTACGAGCAGTACTTC. Translated: CAISEEPTSYEQYF.

This chain links TRBV7-2 with TRBJ2-7; 8 nucleotides line up with TRBD1. This CDR3 is built from 15 residues. Trimming took 5 bases from V and 6 from J; bases not matched to a gene: 12. The germline V gene has CDR1 SGHTA and CDR2 FQGNSA. This CDR3 is CASSRQGASVAEQYF. CDR3 DNA sequence: TGTGCCAGCAGCCGGCAGGGGGCGTCCGTTGCCGAGCAGTACTTC. The complete variable domain, with remaining parts taken from reference TRBV7-2 and TRBJ2-7, reads GAGVSQSPSNKVTEKGKDVELRCDPISGHTALYWYRQSLGQGLEFLIYFQGNSAPDKSGLPSDRFSAERTGGSVSTLTIQRTQQEDSAVYLCASSRQGASVAEQYFGPGTRLTVT.

The CDR3: CASSLVFSGGTYEQYF. The CDR3 DNA reads TGTGCCAGCAGCTTAGTCTTCAGCGGGGGGACTTACGAGCAGTACTTC. The chain couples TRBV7-9 to TRBJ2-7; 9 nucleotides line up with TRBD2. J was trimmed by 4 bases and V by 1 base; bases with no gene match: 8. This CDR3 has 16 residues. Per the germline V gene, CDR1 is SEHNR and CDR2 is FQNEAQ (reference sequence). Based on the CDR3 plus reference TRBV7-9 and TRBJ2-7, the full variable domain is DTGVSQNPRHKITKRGQNVTFRCDPISEHNRLYWYRQTLGQGPEFLTYFQNEAQLEKSRLLSDRFSAERPKGSFSTLEIQRTEQGDSAMYLCASSLVFSGGTYEQYFGPGTRLTVT.

V usage is TRBV2 and J usage is TRBJ2-5; 8 bases map to TRBD1. The CDR3 covers 13 residues. Per germline, CDR1 SNHLY and CDR2 FYNNEI. The J segment lost 4 bases and the V segment lost 11 bases, leaving 9 bases of the junction unmatched. For the CDR3, the DNA is TGTGCCGGCTACAGGGGGGCTACAGAGACCCAGTACTTC. Translation: CAGYRGATETQYF.

The chain joins TRBV7-9 to TRBJ1-5; weak D call: TRBD1 (6 bases). Germline V gene lookup returns CDR1 SEHNR and CDR2 FQNEAQ (reference sequence). CDR3 length equals 13 residues. Trimming took 1 base from V and 11 from J, leaving 12 bases between them. CDR3 region: CASSLGGAPTQHF. The CDR3 region has the DNA TGTGCCAGCAGCTTAGGGGGGGCACCTACCCAGCATTTT.

The chain couples TRBV18 to TRBJ1-3; D is uncertain. CDR3 size: 14 residues. Germline lookup yields CDR1 KGHSH and CDR2 LQKENI. The ends were cut back, 1 base at V and 1 base at J, with 5 bases in the middle. The CDR3 is CASSPRESGNTIYF. In nucleotides, the CDR3 is TGTGCCAGCTCACCACGTGAATCTGGAAACACCATATATTTT.

The sample holds a few counts of this clone. The rearrangement links TRBV27 to TRBJ2-1, with 7 bases matching TRBD2. J gave up 1 base and V 7 bases, and 19 bases lay outside the gene matches. The CDR3 extends over 19 amino acids. Germline lookup yields CDR1 MNHEY and CDR2 SMNVEV (reference sequence). CDR3 region: CASTEGLGGPGASYNEQFF. CDR3 nucleotide sequence: TGTGCCAGCACCGAAGGACTAGGCGGGCCCGGAGCGTCCTACAATGAGCAGTTCTTC.